These T cell receptor beta chains were read from a single sample in a study of radiotherapy plus CTLA-4 blockade in lung cancer. The data were produced by immunoSEQ multiplex PCR, yet TCRdb's version contains in-frame clones alone and is incomplete. The top ten clones hold 4.7% of a sample with under 35,000 clones, approximately 77% of them seen once. The starting material was peripheral blood, obtained from a patient treated with radiotherapy plus ipilimumab. These receptors originate from a human donor with non-small cell lung cancer whose response to radiotherapy plus ipilimumab could not be evaluated. The CDR3 runs from the conserved cysteine through the conserved F or W. A D gene is named only where the DNA matches it firmly. Clone size is not always given. Where it is, it says once, few, many or a class for expanded clones.

J: TRBJ2-7
size: -
V: TRBV2
D: -
DNA: TGTGCCAGCAGTGCCTCGCAGCGGGCTTACTACGAGCAGTACTTC
CDR3: CASSASQRAYYEQYF

J: TRBJ1-1
size: -
V: TRBV29-1
D: -
DNA: TGCAGCGTTTGGAGGAGGGAGACGGACACTGAAGCTTTCTTT
CDR3: CSVWRRETDTEAFF

J: TRBJ2-1
size: -
V: TRBV4-3
D: TRBD2
DNA: TGCGCCAGCAGCCAAGACGTGCCGACTAGCGGGAGTTTCTACAATGAGCAGTTCTTC
CDR3: CASSQDVPTSGSFYNEQFF

J: TRBJ2-2
size: -
V: TRBV5-4
D: TRBD1
DNA: TGTGCCAGCAGCCCGAGACAGGGTTTAGGCGCGAACACCGGGGAGCTGTTTTTT
CDR3: CASSPRQGLGANTGELFF

J: TRBJ2-2
size: -
V: TRBV5-1
D: TRBD2
DNA: TGCGCCAGCAGCCCGGGGGGGGCTAGCAAAAACACCGGGGAGCTGTTTTTT
CDR3: CASSPGGASKNTGELFF

J: TRBJ2-1
size: few
V: TRBV7-9
D: -
DNA: TGTGCCAGCGGACCGTGGCAGGGCTCCTACAATGAGCAGTTCTTC
CDR3: CASGPWQGSYNEQFF

J: TRBJ1-2
size: -
V: TRBV18
D: TRBD1
DNA: TGTGCCAGCTCCCCGGGGACAGGGAAGCTGAGCTATGGCTACACCTTC
CDR3: CASSPGTGKLSYGYTF

J: TRBJ2-1
size: -
V: TRBV27
D: TRBD1
DNA: TGTGCCAGCAGTATTCCACAGGGGCTGTCTACGAAGGAGTTCTTC
CDR3: CASSIPQGLSTKEFF

J: TRBJ2-1
size: -
V: TRBV10-3
D: TRBD2
DNA: TGTGCCATCAGTGAGTACGGGAGGGGCCTCCGGGGGAACAATGAGCAGTTCTTC
CDR3: CAISEYGRGLRGNNEQFF

J: TRBJ1-2
size: -
V: TRBV29-1
D: -
DNA: TGCAGCGTTGAAGCCCATGGGCGGAGGGACTATGGCTACACCTTC
CDR3: CSVEAHGRRDYGYTF

J: TRBJ1-2
size: -
V: TRBV19
D: -
DNA: TGTGCCAGTACATACCCACTCCCAAAGGGAGGTTACTATGGCTACACCTTC
CDR3: CASTYPLPKGGYYGYTF

J: TRBJ2-3
size: once
V: TRBV19
D: -
DNA: TGTGCCAGTAGTATTTGGGGCCGGGCAGATACGCAGTATTTT
CDR3: CASSIWGRADTQYF

J: TRBJ1-2
size: few
V: TRBV5-6
D: -
DNA: TGTGCCAGCAGCACGCAGGCCACCTATGGCTACACCTTC
CDR3: CASSTQATYGYTF

J: TRBJ1-3
size: medium-sized
V: TRBV9
D: -
DNA: TGTGCCAGCAGCAAGGCCAGGAATAAGAACACCATATATTTT
CDR3: CASSKARNKNTIYF

J: TRBJ2-7
size: -
V: TRBV25-1
D: TRBD1
DNA: TGTGCCAGCAGGGCCGGGACAGGGGCAGGCGAGCAGTACTTC
CDR3: CASRAGTGAGEQYF

J: TRBJ1-6
size: few
V: TRBV28
D: -
DNA: TGTGCCAGCAGTTTATTGGGGGGCCGGGGGGGATCACCCCTCCACTTT
CDR3: CASSLLGGRGGSPLHF

J: TRBJ1-2
size: few
V: TRBV19
D: TRBD1
DNA: TGTGCCAGTAGTATCCAGGGGGTGGCTGGCTACACCTTC
CDR3: CASSIQGVAGYTF

J: TRBJ2-3
size: -
V: TRBV5-1
D: TRBD1
DNA: TGCGCCAGCAGCCGGGACAGGTATACAGATACGCAGTATTTT
CDR3: CASSRDRYTDTQYF

J: TRBJ1-5
size: few
V: TRBV4-1
D: TRBD1
DNA: TGCGCCAGCAGCCAAGATCTCTACAGGGGGAAGGGTCAGCCCCAGCATTTT
CDR3: CASSQDLYRGKGQPQHF

J: TRBJ1-1
size: -
V: TRBV6-1
D: -
DNA: TGTGCCAGCAGTCCCCCCCCACAGAACACTGAAGCTTTCTTT
CDR3: CASSPPPQNTEAFF

J: TRBJ1-1
size: -
V: TRBV28
D: -
DNA: TGTGCCAGCAGTCCTCCGACAGACGAACTGAACACTGAAGCTTTCTTT
CDR3: CASSPPTDELNTEAFF

J: TRBJ2-5
size: -
V: TRBV25-1
D: -
DNA: TGTGCCAGCAGTGAGAGACAGGCCCTCTACCAAGAGACCCAGTACTTC
CDR3: CASSERQALYQETQYF

J: TRBJ2-3
size: -
V: TRBV5-1
D: -
DNA: TGCGCCAGCAGCTTGGACAGTACCACAGATACGCAGTATTTT
CDR3: CASSLDSTTDTQYF

J: TRBJ2-3
size: -
V: TRBV5-5
D: -
DNA: TGTGCCAGCAGCTTGGTGCAGGGGAGAGATACGCAGTATTTT
CDR3: CASSLVQGRDTQYF

J: TRBJ2-2
size: -
V: TRBV7-2
D: TRBD2
DNA: TGTGCCAGCAGCGGTACGAGCGGGAGCGCTGGGGAGCTGTTTTTT
CDR3: CASSGTSGSAGELFF

J: TRBJ2-7
size: -
V: TRBV2
D: TRBD1
DNA: TGTGCCAGCAGTGAATTTGTCACAGGGGGTAGAGAGCAGTACTTC
CDR3: CASSEFVTGGREQYF

J: TRBJ2-2
size: -
V: TRBV7-9
D: -
DNA: TGTGCCAGCCTATCGGGCACCGGGGAGCTGTTTTTT
CDR3: CASLSGTGELFF